The 16 T cell receptor beta chains below all came from one sample that was sequenced in a study of blood T cells in healthy people across ages. The use of a sample-barcoded 5' primer and a J-beta primer mix characterized a second PCR of about 7 to 12 cycles. TCRdb re-called the 5' RACE reads with MiXCR, one entry per CDR3 protein. The data hold some 900,000 distinct CDR3 sequences, with around 48% observed a single time. Sequencing was carried out using blood. Receptors were obtained from a young man in good health.

The chain is built from TRBV6-1 and TRBJ2-7; D unclear. The CDR3 sequence is 14 residues long. CDR1 and CDR2 from the germline V gene are MNHNS and SASEGT. The V end was cut by 6 bases, the J end by 0 bases, with 12 bases between. The chain's CDR3 is CASSNRLSSYEQYF. As DNA, the CDR3 is TGTGCCAGCAGCAACAGACTGAGCTCCTACGAGCAGTACTTC.

The chain links TRBV6-5 to TRBJ2-7; TRBD1 aligns across 12 bases. The junction had 10 bases not matched to a gene; V was cut back by 10 bases and J by 3 bases. This CDR3 comprises 15 residues. The germline V gene has CDR1 MNHEY and CDR2 SVGAGI. Here the CDR3 DNA reads TGTGCCACCGCACCCGGGACAGGGGGCAACTACGAGCAGTACTTC. This gives the protein CATAPGTGGNYEQYF.

The J gene is TRBJ1-2, the V gene TRBV6-5, with D possibly being TRBD1 (5 bases). V was pared by 5 bases and J by 1 base, with 11 bases between. The CDR3 loop spans 14 amino acids. Looked up from germline, CDR1 is MNHEY and CDR2 is SVGAGI. CDR3 bases: TGTGCCAGCAGTGAACAGGCGATTAACTATGGCTACACCTTC. Translation gives CASSEQAINYGYTF.

This clonotype was detected a few times. The rearrangement joins TRBV27 to TRBJ2-7, with a tentative D call TRBD2 (6 bases). Near its end, the DNA agrees better with TRBJ2-5, so the J call may be wrong. This CDR3 has 14 residues. In germline, CDR1 is MNHEY, CDR2 SMNVEV (reference sequence). CDR3 amino acids: CASSLIGGMETQYF. The CDR3 DNA is TGTGCCAGCAGTTTAATTGGGGGGATGGAGACCCAGTACTTC.

V and J are TRBV14 and TRBJ1-1, with a possible D match to TRBD1 (5 bases). This CDR3 is 13 amino acids long. Germline V lookup: CDR1 SGHDN, CDR2 FVKESK. V lost 2 bases and J 6 bases, leaving 10 bases between the germline ends. As DNA, the CDR3 is TGTGCCAGCAGCCAAAGGGGTACCGCTGAAGCTTTCTTT. Encoded protein: CASSQRGTAEAFF.

The chain couples TRBV28 to TRBJ2-5; D not certain. The CDR3 is 14 amino acids. With 3 bases removed from V and 4 bases from J, the gap between germline ends came to 12 bases. Germline V gene lookup returns CDR1 MDHEN and CDR2 SYDVKM. The CDR3 loop is CASSLTSTRETQYF. The DNA for the CDR3 is TGTGCCAGCAGTTTGACATCAACGCGAGAGACCCAGTACTTC.

The table lists this clonotype with a count of one. This chain joins TRBV2 and TRBJ1-5; no clear D. Trimming pared 3 bases from V and 3 bases from J, leaving 12 bases between. CDR1 and CDR2 from the germline V gene are SNHLY and FYNNEI. The CDR3 totals 15 residues. CDR3 loop: CASSDSAQDNQPQHF. CDR3 nucleotide sequence: TGTGCCAGCAGTGACAGCGCCCAGGACAATCAGCCCCAGCATTTT.

Of note for this clonotype: Sequence at one end of the junction differs from germline and may be a read error. The DNA for the CDR3 is TGTGTCAGCAGTCCGGGACAGGGGGCAAGCTCCTACAATGAGCAGTTCTTC. It specifies CVSSPGQGASSYNEQFF. This chain links TRBV12-3 or TRBV12-4 with TRBJ2-1, with 12 nucleotides matching TRBD1. The CDR3 contains 17 residues.

In its sample, this clonotype was seen a few times. J is TRBJ2-7 and V is TRBV4-1, with no clear D. Deletions cut 1 base from V and 0 bases from J, with 10 bases between. Germline assignment: CDR1 MGHRA and CDR2 YSYEKL. CDR3 length: 15 residues. Written as DNA, the CDR3 is TGCGCCAGCAGCCAAGTTAGGGAAAGCTCCTACGAGCAGTACTTC. Protein product: CASSQVRESSYEQYF.

The gene calls are TRBV30 and TRBJ1-4; TRBD1 might be the D (6 bases). Trimming pared 0 bases from V and 7 bases from J, leaving 15 bases between. From germline, CDR1 is GTSNPN and CDR2 SVGIG (reference sequence). The CDR3 covers 15 residues. Here the CDR3 reads CAWSVLLGAGEKLFF. CDR3 DNA: TGTGCCTGGAGTGTACTTCTGGGGGCAGGTGAAAAACTGTTTTTT. The full variable domain, with the rest looked up from reference TRBV30 and TRBJ1-4, is SQTIHQWPATLVQPVGSPLSLECTVEGTSNPNLYWYRQAAGRGLQLLFYSVGIGQISSEVPQNLSASRPQDRQFILSSKKLLLSDSGFYLCAWSVLLGAGEKLFFGSGTQLSVL.

The chain couples TRBV4-2 to TRBJ2-3, with TRBD2 matching over 7 bases. CDR1 and CDR2 (germline): LGHNA, YNFKEQ. V was clipped by 5 bases and J by 5 bases; unmatched bases: 10. This CDR3 is 15 amino acids long. The CDR3 sequence: CASSFGGSDGDTQYF. The DNA of the CDR3 is TGTGCCAGCAGCTTCGGGGGGTCTGATGGAGATACGCAGTATTTT.

As DNA, the CDR3 is TGTGCCAGCAGCACACGGACTAGCGGGCCCCTCGAGCAGTACTTC. Translation gives CASSTRTSGPLEQYF. V usage is TRBV7-2 and J usage is TRBJ2-5; 11 bases align to TRBD2. The J call may be faulty, since TRBJ2-7 better matches the DNA end. The CDR3 extends over 15 amino acids. Germline V lookup: CDR1 SGHTA, CDR2 FQGNSA.

CDR3 coding DNA: TGTGCCAGCAGCCCCCCCGACCTGTACTACGAGCAGTACTTC. Encoded protein: CASSPPDLYYEQYF. V is TRBV12-3 or TRBV12-4 and J is TRBJ2-7; no clear D. This CDR3 has 14 residues. V was trimmed by 6 bases and J by 3 bases, leaving 15 bases between them.

The rearrangement joins TRBV29-1 to TRBJ1-1, with D possibly TRBD1 on 5 matching bases. CDR1 and CDR2 from the germline V gene are SQVTM and ANQGSEA. V lost 5 bases and J lost 5, with 18 bases in between. The CDR3 loop spans 14 amino acids. The CDR3 nucleotides are TGCAGCGTTAATTTTCCAGGGCTGAGGACTGAAGCTTTCTTT. This codes for CSVNFPGLRTEAFF.

The chain links TRBV7-9 to TRBJ2-7; D not resolved. The germline V and J ends were trimmed by 4 bases and 0 bases, with 7 bases remaining between them. This CDR3 comprises 13 residues. Germline V gene data show CDR1 as SEHNR and CDR2 as FQNEAQ (reference sequence). Written as DNA, the CDR3 is TGTGCCAGCAGCTCTTTAGTCTCCTACGAGCAGTACTTC. It yields the protein CASSSLVSYEQYF.

The V call is TRBV7-3, the J call TRBJ2-7; D is perhaps TRBD2 (5 bases). The germline V gene has CDR1 SGHTA and CDR2 FQGTGA. The CDR3 spans 14 residues. V was clipped by 5 bases and J by 2 bases, with 13 bases between them. This CDR3 is CASSLERVTYEQYF. The CDR3 region has the DNA TGTGCCAGCAGCCTGGAGAGGGTTACCTACGAGCAGTACTTC.